This is a list of T cell receptor beta chains from one sample in a study of follicular helper T cells after annual influenza vaccination. The table came from immunoSEQ multiplex PCR; TCRdb's copy has only in-frame clones and leaves some out. This table holds several thousand clones, 65% to 90% found once. Here the sequenced sample was CXCR5+ CD38- circulating T follicular helper cells from blood, taken on the day of influenza vaccination. These receptor sequences come from an adult who received the influenza vaccine. Both conserved end residues are part of each CDR3. D genes are given only for firm matches. Where a row states a size, it is once, few, many or the class of an expanded clone; other rows omit it.

V gene,clone size,J gene,D gene,CDR3 protein,CDR3 DNA
TRBV7-8,.,TRBJ2-1,TRBD2,CASSLDRTSGQFF,TGTGCCAGCAGCTTAGATAGGACTAGCGGACAGTTCTTC
TRBV4-1,.,TRBJ2-6,.,CASSRAGFSSGANVLTF,TGCGCCAGCAGCCGGGCGGGCTTTAGCTCTGGGGCCAACGTCCTGACTTTC
TRBV5-6,.,TRBJ2-1,.,CASGGGRSYNEQFF,TGTGCCAGCGGCGGGGGCCGTTCCTACAATGAGCAGTTCTTC
TRBV7-2,.,TRBJ2-2,.,CASSLGVNTGELFF,TGTGCCAGCAGCTTAGGAGTTAACACCGGGGAGCTGTTTTTT
TRBV30,.,TRBJ1-1,.,CAWSTQEGTEAFF,TGTGCCTGGAGTACCCAGGAAGGAACTGAAGCTTTCTTT
TRBV2,.,TRBJ1-4,TRBD1,CASSKTGQGRNEKLFF,TGTGCCAGCAGTAAAACGGGACAGGGGCGGAATGAAAAACTGTTTTTT
TRBV30,.,TRBJ1-2,.,CAWSRAGTYGYTF,TGTGCCTGGAGTAGGGCAGGGACCTATGGCTACACCTTC
TRBV10-3,.,TRBJ2-7,TRBD1,CATGDRGRVEGYEQYF,TGTGCCACAGGGGACAGGGGGCGCGTAGAAGGCTACGAGCAGTACTTC
TRBV6-5,.,TRBJ2-3,.,CASKGPSGGPDTQYF,TGTGCCAGCAAGGGGCCCAGTGGGGGACCAGATACGCAGTATTTT
TRBV5-1,.,TRBJ2-7,.,CASSRGEDYEQYF,TGCGCCAGCAGCCGAGGCGAGGACTACGAGCAGTACTTC
TRBV28,.,TRBJ1-1,.,CASTWTGETEAFF,TGTGCCAGCACCTGGACTGGAGAGACTGAAGCTTTCTTT
TRBV4-3,.,TRBJ1-2,TRBD1,CASSPRARQGLHGYTF,TGCGCCAGCAGCCCCAGGGCCAGACAGGGCTTGCATGGCTACACCTTC
TRBV11-2,.,TRBJ1-3,.,CASSLYSRTATRNTIYF,TGTGCCAGCAGCCTTTACTCCCGGACCGCGACTAGAAACACCATATATTTT
TRBV30,.,TRBJ2-3,TRBD2,CAWSSSGAAADTQYF,TGTGCCTGGAGTTCAAGCGGGGCGGCGGCAGATACGCAGTATTTT
TRBV4-3,.,TRBJ2-3,TRBD1,CASSQGRGPTDTQYF,TGCGCCAGCAGCCAAGGTAGGGGGCCCACAGATACGCAGTATTTT
TRBV5-4,.,TRBJ1-2,.,CASSSGGTTFDGYTF,TGTGCCAGCAGCTCGGGGGGAACTACTTTCGATGGCTACACCTTC
TRBV6-5,once,TRBJ1-3,TRBD1,CASSNRDSTGNTIYF,TGTGCCAGCAGTAACCGGGACAGCACTGGAAACACCATATATTTT
TRBV7-2,few,TRBJ1-2,.,CASSTQWGALGYTF,TGTGCCAGCAGCACCCAGTGGGGGGCGCTTGGCTACACCTTC
TRBV19,.,TRBJ1-3,.,CASSMLRSTIYF,TGTGCCAGTAGTATGCTCAGAAGCACCATATATTTT
TRBV9,.,TRBJ2-2,.,CASSVDSKGGGELFF,TGTGCCAGCAGCGTAGATTCAAAGGGGGGCGGGGAGCTGTTTTTT
TRBV11-2,.,TRBJ2-5,.,CASSLSREETQYF,TGTGCCAGCAGCTTATCCCGCGAAGAGACCCAGTACTTC
TRBV18,.,TRBJ1-3,.,CASSPRTGNSGNTIYF,TGTGCCAGCTCACCACGAACAGGGAACTCTGGAAACACCATATATTTT
TRBV9,once,TRBJ1-4,TRBD1,CASSPRDRGDEKLFF,TGTGCCAGCAGCCCCCGGGACAGGGGGGATGAAAAACTGTTTTTT
TRBV9,.,TRBJ2-3,.,CASSVAGRSNGDTQYF,TGTGCCAGCAGCGTAGCTGGCAGGTCAAATGGAGATACGCAGTATTTT
TRBV6-5,.,TRBJ2-7,TRBD1,CASRGDREEQYF,TGTGCCAGCAGGGGAGACAGGGAGGAGCAGTACTTC
TRBV30,.,TRBJ1-1,.,CAWTKGDTEAFF,TGTGCCTGGACCAAGGGGGACACTGAAGCTTTCTTT
TRBV14,few,TRBJ2-7,.,CASSQVWQEPYEQYF,TGTGCCAGCAGCCAAGTTTGGCAGGAACCCTACGAGCAGTACTTC
TRBV5-4,.,TRBJ2-7,TRBD2,CASSSGVGGEAYEQYF,TGTGCCAGCAGCTCAGGAGTTGGGGGGGAAGCCTACGAGCAGTACTTC
TRBV28,.,TRBJ1-5,TRBD1,CASSSGQGYQPQHF,TGTGCCAGCAGTTCGGGACAGGGGTACCAGCCCCAGCATTTT
TRBV15,.,TRBJ1-3,.,CATSLFGNTIYF,TGTGCCACCAGCCTTTTTGGAAACACCATATATTTT
TRBV7-2,.,TRBJ1-2,.,CASSLAGGVDGYTF,TGTGCCAGCAGCTTAGCGGGGGGGGTAGATGGCTACACCTTC
TRBV12-2,.,TRBJ2-4,.,CASRSRLAGGYKNIQYF,TGTGCAAGTCGATCGAGACTAGCGGGGGGATACAAAAACATTCAGTACTTC
TRBV5-8,.,TRBJ2-5,.,CASSLGASGKTQYF,TGTGCCAGCAGCTTGGGGGCGAGTGGGAAGACCCAGTACTTC
TRBV18,few,TRBJ1-6,TRBD1,CASSRDRGSPLHF,TGTGCCAGCTCTCGGGACAGGGGCTCACCCCTCCACTTT
TRBV28,.,TRBJ2-6,.,CASSLTGTHSGANVLTF,TGTGCCAGCAGTTTAACAGGGACACACTCTGGGGCCAACGTCCTGACTTTC
TRBV7-7,few,TRBJ2-7,.,CASSLGAGQEQYF,TGTGCCAGCAGCTTAGGCGCAGGGCAAGAGCAGTACTTC
TRBV6-6,.,TRBJ1-4,.,CASSSGGTNEKLFF,TGTGCCAGCAGTTCCGGGGGGACTAATGAAAAACTGTTTTTT
TRBV4-1,.,TRBJ2-5,.,CASSPVNVETQYF,TGCGCCAGCAGCCCCGTAAACGTGGAGACCCAGTACTTC
TRBV19,.,TRBJ2-3,.,CASSIAAATSTDTQYF,TGTGCCAGTAGTATAGCCGCGGCTACCAGCACAGATACGCAGTATTTT
TRBV28,.,TRBJ2-7,.,CASSSSPAWEQYF,TGTGCCAGCAGTTCCTCCCCCGCCTGGGAGCAGTACTTC
TRBV18,once,TRBJ2-7,.,CASSPSRDTYEQYF,TGTGCCAGCTCACCTAGCCGGGACACCTACGAGCAGTACTTC
TRBV18,few,TRBJ1-1,TRBD1,CASSGQTGDNTEAFF,TGTGCCAGCTCGGGGCAGACAGGGGATAACACTGAAGCTTTCTTT
TRBV7-2,.,TRBJ2-3,TRBD1,CASSPSGQVRTDTQYF,TGTGCCAGCAGCCCCTCTGGACAGGTACGCACAGATACGCAGTATTTT
TRBV2,.,TRBJ2-2,.,CASIPLSSTGELFF,TGTGCCAGCATACCACTTTCCTCGACCGGGGAGCTGTTTTTT
TRBV27,.,TRBJ2-7,TRBD1,CASWRQGSAYEQYF,TGTGCCAGCTGGAGACAGGGTAGCGCCTACGAGCAGTACTTC
TRBV15,.,TRBJ1-2,.,CATSRAGKGGYTF,TGTGCCACTAGCAGAGCCGGGAAGGGTGGCTACACCTTC
TRBV29-1,once,TRBJ2-3,TRBD1,CSVRQGVGTDTQYF,TGCAGCGTGAGACAGGGGGTTGGCACAGATACGCAGTATTTT
TRBV5-5,.,TRBJ1-4,.,CASSLARGGGEKLFF,TGTGCCAGCAGCTTGGCGAGGGGAGGCGGTGAAAAACTGTTTTTT
TRBV9,.,TRBJ2-2,TRBD1,CASTDGDRGLGGELFF,TGTGCCAGCACTGATGGAGACAGGGGTTTGGGCGGGGAGCTGTTTTTT